The rows below give T cell receptor beta chains drawn from one sample of a study of monozygotic twins with inflammatory bowel disease. TCRdb re-called the 5' RACE reads and catalogs CDR3 proteins one per entry, DNA excluded. The listing contains 440,000 or so distinct CDR3 sequences. Material: blood. These receptors were obtained from a human donor with ulcerative colitis or Crohn's disease, or a healthy co-twin of an affected twin (not recorded which). Both conserved end residues are part of each CDR3. Each record gives: V gene, CDR3 length, J gene, CDR3 protein.

TRBV27	13	TRBJ2-1	CASSTWRVNEQFF
TRBV7-9	12	TRBJ2-1	CASSRGYNEQFF
TRBV12-3/TRBV12-4	13	TRBJ2-2	CASSLHYTGELFF
TRBV21-1	11	TRBJ2-1	CASSVATLQFF
TRBV7-2	15	TRBJ2-7	CASSQGLAFLSEQYF
TRBV3-1	13	TRBJ2-3	CASSQGSTDTQNF
TRBV2	13	TRBJ2-1	CAISGSSYNEQFF
TRBV19	13	TRBJ1-5	CASSESGGQPQHF
TRBV10-3	16	TRBJ1-2	CAIREGTGTTNYGYTF
TRBV13	15	TRBJ2-7	CASSLSAGPTYEQYF
TRBV13	16	TRBJ2-3	CASSLRGGRSTDTQYF
TRBV5-1	18	TRBJ2-2	CASSLESAGGRSTGELFF
TRBV3-1	14	TRBJ1-4	CASSQFQGGEKLFF
TRBV20-1	13	TRBJ2-1	CSASLRVDNEQFF
TRBV7-8	16	TRBJ2-3	CASNLGGREDTDTQYF
TRBV30	13	TRBJ1-1	CAWSRDSYTEAFF
TRBV27	17	TRBJ2-1	CASSNSRTGEYYNEQFF
TRBV7-9	13	TRBJ1-4	CASSLAGLEKLFF
TRBV7-6	14	TRBJ1-1	CASSPEPGQTEAFF
TRBV4-2	15	TRBJ1-2	CASSPLFTGDYGYTF
TRBV29-1	15	TRBJ2-3	CIVDPASGSTDTQYF
TRBV5-1	16	TRBJ2-3	CASSLVAGSLTDTQYF
TRBV20-1	12	TRBJ2-1	CSARISMDEQFF
TRBV5-4	14	TRBJ1-3	CASTKGISGNTIYF
TRBV28	17	TRBJ2-3	CASSLRLRRSEPATQYF
TRBV24-1	12	TRBJ2-7	CATSDFRDEQYF
TRBV9	15	TRBJ2-3	CASSVDTWAKNTQYF
TRBV7-2	15	TRBJ2-1	CASSLEGTGYNEQFF
TRBV7-3	13	TRBJ1-6	CASSLNPISPLHF
TRBV11-2	18	TRBJ2-2	CASSLSPGTGFHTGELFF
TRBV19	12	TRBJ1-2	CASSSFRHGYTF
TRBV19	15	TRBJ2-2	CASSIDGGQDGELFF
TRBV7-9	12	TRBJ2-5	CASAGVSETQYF
TRBV7-2	16	TRBJ2-7	CASSPFLAGTPYEQYF
TRBV5-4	15	TRBJ2-5	CASSLVGRGEETQYF
TRBV7-2	14	TRBJ2-2	CASSPDLYTGELFF
TRBV5-1	15	TRBJ2-5	CASSLSPGGSETQYF
TRBV15	15	TRBJ1-5	CATSRRPTGDQPQHF
TRBV11-2	14	TRBJ2-5	CASSYAGTEETQYF
TRBV28	13	TRBJ2-5	CASSPGRKETQYF
TRBV3-1	17	TRBJ2-1	CASSQSLLGGSYNEQFF
TRBV12-3/TRBV12-4	13	TRBJ2-4	CASSPSKGNIQYF